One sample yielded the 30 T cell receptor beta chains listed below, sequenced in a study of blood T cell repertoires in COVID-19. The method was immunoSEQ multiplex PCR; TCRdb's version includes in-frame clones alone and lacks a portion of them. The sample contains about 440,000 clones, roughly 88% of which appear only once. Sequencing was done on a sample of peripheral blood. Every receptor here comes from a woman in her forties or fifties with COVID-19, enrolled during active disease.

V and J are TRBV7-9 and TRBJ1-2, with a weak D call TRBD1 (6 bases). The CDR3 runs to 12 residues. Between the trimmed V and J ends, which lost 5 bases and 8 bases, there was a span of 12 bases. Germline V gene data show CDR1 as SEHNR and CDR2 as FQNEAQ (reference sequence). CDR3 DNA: TGTGCCAGCAGCCCCAGGGGTGAGGGCTACACCTTC. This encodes CASSPRGEGYTF.

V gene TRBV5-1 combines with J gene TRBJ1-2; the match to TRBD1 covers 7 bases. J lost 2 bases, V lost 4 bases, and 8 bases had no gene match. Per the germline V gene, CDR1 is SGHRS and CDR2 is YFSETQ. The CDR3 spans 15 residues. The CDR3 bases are TGCGCCAGCAGCCGAATGGGGACAGCCAACTATGGCTACACCTTC. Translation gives CASSRMGTANYGYTF.

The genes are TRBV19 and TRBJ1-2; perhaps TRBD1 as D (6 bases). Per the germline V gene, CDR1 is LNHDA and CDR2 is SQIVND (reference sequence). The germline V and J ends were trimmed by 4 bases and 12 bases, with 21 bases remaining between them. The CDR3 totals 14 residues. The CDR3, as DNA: TGTGCCAGTAGTACAAGGGGGACATCCACCCCCCACACCTTC. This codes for CASSTRGTSTPHTF.

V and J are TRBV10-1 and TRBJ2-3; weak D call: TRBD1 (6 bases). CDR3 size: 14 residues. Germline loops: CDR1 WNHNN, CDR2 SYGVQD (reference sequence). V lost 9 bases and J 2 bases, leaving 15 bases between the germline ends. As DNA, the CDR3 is TGCGCCAGTTCCGACAGGCTTTTCACAGATACGCAGTATTTT. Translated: CASSDRLFTDTQYF.

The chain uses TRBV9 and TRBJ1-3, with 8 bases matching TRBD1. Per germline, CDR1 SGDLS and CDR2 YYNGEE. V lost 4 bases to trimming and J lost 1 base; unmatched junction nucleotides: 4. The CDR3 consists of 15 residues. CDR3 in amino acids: CASSSRTGSGNTIYF. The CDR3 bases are TGTGCCAGCAGCTCCCGGACAGGGTCTGGAAACACCATATATTTT.

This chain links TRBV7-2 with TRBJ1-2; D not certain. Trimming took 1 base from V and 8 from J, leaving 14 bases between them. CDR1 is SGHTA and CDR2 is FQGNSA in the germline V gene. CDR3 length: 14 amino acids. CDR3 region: CASSLGATGGGYTF. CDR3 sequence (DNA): TGTGCCAGCAGCTTAGGAGCGACGGGTGGCGGCTACACCTTC.

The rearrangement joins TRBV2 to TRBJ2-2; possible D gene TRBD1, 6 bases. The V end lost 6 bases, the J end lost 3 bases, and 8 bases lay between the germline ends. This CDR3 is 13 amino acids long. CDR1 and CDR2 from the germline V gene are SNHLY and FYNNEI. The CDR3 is CASRQGHTGELFF. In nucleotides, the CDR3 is TGTGCCAGCAGACAGGGTCACACCGGGGAGCTGTTTTTT.

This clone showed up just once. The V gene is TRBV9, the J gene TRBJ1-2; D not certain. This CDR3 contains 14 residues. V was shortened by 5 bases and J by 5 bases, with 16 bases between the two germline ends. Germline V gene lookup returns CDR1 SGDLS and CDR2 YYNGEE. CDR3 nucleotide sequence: TGTGCCAGCAGTTTTCAGGTTTCTGGGTATGGCTACACCTTC. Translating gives CASSFQVSGYGYTF.

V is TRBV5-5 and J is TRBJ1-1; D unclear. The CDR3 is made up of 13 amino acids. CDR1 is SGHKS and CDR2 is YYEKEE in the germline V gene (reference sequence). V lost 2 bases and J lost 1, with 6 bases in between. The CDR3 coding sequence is TGTGCCAGCAGCTTCTCGGGGAACACTGAAGCTTTCTTT. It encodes CASSFSGNTEAFF.

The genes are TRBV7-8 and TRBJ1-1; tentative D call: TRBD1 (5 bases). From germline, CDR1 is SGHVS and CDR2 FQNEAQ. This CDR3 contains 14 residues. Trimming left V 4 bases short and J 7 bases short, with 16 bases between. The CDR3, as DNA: TGTGCCAGCAGCTCAGGGACTTACGATAGTGAAGCTTTCTTT. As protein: CASSSGTYDSEAFF.

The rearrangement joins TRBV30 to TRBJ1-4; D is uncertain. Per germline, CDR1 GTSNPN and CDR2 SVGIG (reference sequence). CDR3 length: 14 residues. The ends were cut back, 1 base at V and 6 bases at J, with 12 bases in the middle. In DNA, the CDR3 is TGTGCCTGGAGTGGTACACTACCTCATGAAAAACTGTTTTTT. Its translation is CAWSGTLPHEKLFF.

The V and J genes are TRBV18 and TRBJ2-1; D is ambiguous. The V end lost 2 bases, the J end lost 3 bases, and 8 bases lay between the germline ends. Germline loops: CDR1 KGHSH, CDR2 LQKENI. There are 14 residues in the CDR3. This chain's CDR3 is CASSPSPNYNEQFF. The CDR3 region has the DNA TGTGCCAGCTCACCATCCCCCAACTACAATGAGCAGTTCTTC.

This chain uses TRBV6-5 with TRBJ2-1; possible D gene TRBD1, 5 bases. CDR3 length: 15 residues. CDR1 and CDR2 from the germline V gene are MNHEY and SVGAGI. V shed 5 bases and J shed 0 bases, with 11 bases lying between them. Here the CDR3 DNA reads TGTGCCAGCAGTAATAGGGGTAGCTCCTACAATGAGCAGTTCTTC. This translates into CASSNRGSSYNEQFF.

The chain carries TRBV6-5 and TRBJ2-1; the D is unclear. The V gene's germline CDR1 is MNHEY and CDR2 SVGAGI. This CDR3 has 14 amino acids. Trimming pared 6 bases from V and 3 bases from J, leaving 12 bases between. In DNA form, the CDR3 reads TGTGCCAGCAGGACCGCGGTCCTCTACAATGAGCAGTTCTTC. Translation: CASRTAVLYNEQFF.

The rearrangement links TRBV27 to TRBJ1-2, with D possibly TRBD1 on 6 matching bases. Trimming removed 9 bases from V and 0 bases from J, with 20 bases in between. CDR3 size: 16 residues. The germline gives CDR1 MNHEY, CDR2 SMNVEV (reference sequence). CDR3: CASQPVSGHTNYGYTF. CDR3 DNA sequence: TGTGCCAGTCAGCCCGTGTCGGGACACACTAACTATGGCTACACCTTC.

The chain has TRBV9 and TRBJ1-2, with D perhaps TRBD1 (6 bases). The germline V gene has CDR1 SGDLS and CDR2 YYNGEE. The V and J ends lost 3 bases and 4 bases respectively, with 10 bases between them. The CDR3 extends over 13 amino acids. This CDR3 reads CASSDPTGYGYTF. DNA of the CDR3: TGTGCCAGCAGCGACCCGACAGGCTATGGCTACACCTTC.

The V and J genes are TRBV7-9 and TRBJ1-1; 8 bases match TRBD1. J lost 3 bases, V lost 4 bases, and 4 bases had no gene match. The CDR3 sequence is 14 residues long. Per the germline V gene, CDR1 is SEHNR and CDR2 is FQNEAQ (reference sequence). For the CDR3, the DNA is TGTGCCAGCAGCTCTCAGACAGGGGACACTGAAGCTTTCTTT. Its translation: CASSSQTGDTEAFF.

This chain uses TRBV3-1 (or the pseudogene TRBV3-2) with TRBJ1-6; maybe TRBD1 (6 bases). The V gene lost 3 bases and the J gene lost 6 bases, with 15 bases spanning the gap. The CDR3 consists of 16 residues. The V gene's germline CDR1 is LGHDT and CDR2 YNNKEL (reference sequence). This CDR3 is CASSQGASGGNSPLHF. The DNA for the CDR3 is TGTGCCAGCAGCCAGGGGGCCTCTGGGGGTAATTCACCCCTCCACTTT.

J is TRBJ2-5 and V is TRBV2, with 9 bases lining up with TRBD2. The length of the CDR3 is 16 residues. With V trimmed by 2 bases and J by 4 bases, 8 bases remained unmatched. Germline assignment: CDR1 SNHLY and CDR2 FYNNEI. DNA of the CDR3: TGTGCCAGCAGTGAACTCGGTAGCGGGGGCCCAGAGACCCAGTACTTC. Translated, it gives CASSELGSGGPETQYF.

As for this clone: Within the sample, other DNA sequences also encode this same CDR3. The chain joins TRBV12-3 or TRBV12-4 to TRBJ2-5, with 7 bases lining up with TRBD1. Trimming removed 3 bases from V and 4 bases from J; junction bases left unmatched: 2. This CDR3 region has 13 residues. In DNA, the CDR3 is TGTGCCAGCAGTTTGAACAGGGGAGAGACCCAGTACTTC. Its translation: CASSLNRGETQYF.

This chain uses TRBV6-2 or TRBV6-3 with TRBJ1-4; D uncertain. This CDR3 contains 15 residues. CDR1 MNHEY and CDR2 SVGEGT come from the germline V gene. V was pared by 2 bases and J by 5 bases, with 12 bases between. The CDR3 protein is CASSYEGAENEKLFF. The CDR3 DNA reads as TGTGCCAGCAGTTACGAGGGTGCCGAAAATGAAAAACTGTTTTTT.

CDR3 residues: CASSYRGSRYGYTF. The CDR3 DNA reads TGTGCCAGCAGCTACAGGGGATCGCGTTATGGCTACACCTTC. The chain uses TRBV6-5 and TRBJ1-2; 7 nucleotides agree with TRBD1. This CDR3 has 14 residues. Germline CDR1 MNHEY, CDR2 SVGAGI. J gave up 5 bases and V 6 bases, and 9 bases lay outside the gene matches.

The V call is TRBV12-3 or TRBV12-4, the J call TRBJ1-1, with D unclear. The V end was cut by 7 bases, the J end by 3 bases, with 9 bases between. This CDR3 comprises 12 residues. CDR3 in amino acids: CASTTEYTEAFF. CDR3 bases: TGTGCCAGCACCACTGAGTACACTGAAGCTTTCTTT.

The CDR3 region has the DNA TGTGCCAGCTCGACGAGCGGGGGGGCCACCGATACGCAGTATTTT. Its translation is CASSTSGGATDTQYF. The rearrangement links TRBV18 to TRBJ2-3; TRBD2 matches at 10 bases. This CDR3 has 15 residues. The ends lost 6 bases at V and 6 bases at J; junction bases unmatched: 9. Germline lookup yields CDR1 KGHSH and CDR2 LQKENI.

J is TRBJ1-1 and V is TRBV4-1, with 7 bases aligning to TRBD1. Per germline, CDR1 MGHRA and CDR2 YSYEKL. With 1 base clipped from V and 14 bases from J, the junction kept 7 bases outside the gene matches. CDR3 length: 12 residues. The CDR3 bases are TGCGCCAGCAGCCAAGCCGGGACAGTACCCTTCTTT. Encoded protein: CASSQAGTVPFF.

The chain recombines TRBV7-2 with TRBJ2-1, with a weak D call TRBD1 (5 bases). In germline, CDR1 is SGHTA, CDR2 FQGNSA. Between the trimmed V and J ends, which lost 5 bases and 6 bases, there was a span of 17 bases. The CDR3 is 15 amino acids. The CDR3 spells CASSQGRADPNEQFF. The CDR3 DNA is TGTGCCAGCAGCCAGGGCCGGGCCGACCCCAATGAGCAGTTCTTC.

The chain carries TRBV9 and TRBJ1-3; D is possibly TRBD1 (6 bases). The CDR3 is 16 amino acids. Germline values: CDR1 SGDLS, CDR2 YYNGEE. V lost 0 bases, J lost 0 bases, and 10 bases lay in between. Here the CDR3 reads CASSVGGRLSGNTIYF. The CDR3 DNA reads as TGTGCCAGCAGCGTAGGGGGGCGCCTCTCTGGAAACACCATATATTTT.

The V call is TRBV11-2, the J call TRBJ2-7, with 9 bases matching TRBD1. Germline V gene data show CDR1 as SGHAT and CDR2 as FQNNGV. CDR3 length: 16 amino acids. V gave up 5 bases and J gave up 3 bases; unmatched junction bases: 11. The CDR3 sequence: CASSTSTTGGNYEQYF. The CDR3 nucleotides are TGTGCCAGCAGCACCTCGACTACAGGGGGCAACTACGAGCAGTACTTC.

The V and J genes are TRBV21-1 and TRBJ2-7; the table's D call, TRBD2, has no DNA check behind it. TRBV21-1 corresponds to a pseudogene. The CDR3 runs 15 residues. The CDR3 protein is CASSKDAKGGYEQYF. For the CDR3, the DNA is TGTGCCAGCAGCAAAGACGCCAAGGGGGGGTACGAGCAGTACTTC.

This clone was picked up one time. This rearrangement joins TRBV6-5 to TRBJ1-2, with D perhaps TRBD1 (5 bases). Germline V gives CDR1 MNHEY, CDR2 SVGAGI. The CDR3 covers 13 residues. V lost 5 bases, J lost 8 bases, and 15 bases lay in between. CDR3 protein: CASSPRDSGGYTF. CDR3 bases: TGTGCCAGCAGTCCCCGGGACTCGGGGGGCTACACCTTC.